This T cell receptor beta chain was sequenced for a study of cytomegalovirus exposure and HLA in healthy donors. Overall study: Drawn from HLA-typed donors, around 85 million unique TCRs were held in an early data release. Study-wide results and limits: A later analysis linked a missense DCLRE1C variant to TCR beta V- and J-gene trimming.

This clone was counted between two and nine times. The target antigen is unknown. This CDR3 is built from 15 residues. The germline gives CDR1 MDHEN, CDR2 SYDVKM. V was clipped by 2 bases and J by 5 bases, with 13 bases between them. PCR involved 60 Vbeta and 13 Jbeta primers. Authors' analysis steps: As a later analysis found, there were tens of millions of unique TCR beta chains, of which 8.5 million to 14 million were shared. TCRdb keeps only in-frame clones here, not all; method: immunoSEQ multiplex PCR. That table is the source of V, J and clone size, and D and trimming were worked out from the DNA. The sample contains approximately 150,000 clones, approximately 80% of which appear only once.

The sequence was obtained from a man aged 45-60 years in good health and CMV-seropositive. The sample comprised PBMCs. V is TRBV28 and J is TRBJ1-5, with a possible D match to TRBD1 (5 bases). Written as DNA, the CDR3 is TGTGCCAGCAGTTTAGACAGATCATATTATCAGCCCCAGCATTTT. It translates to CASSLDRSYYQPQHF.